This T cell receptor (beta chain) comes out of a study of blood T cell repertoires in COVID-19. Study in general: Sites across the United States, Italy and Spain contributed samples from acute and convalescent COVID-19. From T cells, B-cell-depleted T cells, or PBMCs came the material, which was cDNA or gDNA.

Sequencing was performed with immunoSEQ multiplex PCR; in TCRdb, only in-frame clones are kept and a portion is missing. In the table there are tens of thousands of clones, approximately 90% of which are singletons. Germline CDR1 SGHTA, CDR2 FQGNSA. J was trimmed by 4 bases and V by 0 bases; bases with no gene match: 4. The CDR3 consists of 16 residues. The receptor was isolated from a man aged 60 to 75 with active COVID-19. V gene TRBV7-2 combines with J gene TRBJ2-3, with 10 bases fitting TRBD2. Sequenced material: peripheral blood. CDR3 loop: CASSLAASGSSDTQYF. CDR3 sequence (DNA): TGTGCCAGCAGCTTAGCGGCTAGCGGGAGTTCAGATACGCAGTATTTT.